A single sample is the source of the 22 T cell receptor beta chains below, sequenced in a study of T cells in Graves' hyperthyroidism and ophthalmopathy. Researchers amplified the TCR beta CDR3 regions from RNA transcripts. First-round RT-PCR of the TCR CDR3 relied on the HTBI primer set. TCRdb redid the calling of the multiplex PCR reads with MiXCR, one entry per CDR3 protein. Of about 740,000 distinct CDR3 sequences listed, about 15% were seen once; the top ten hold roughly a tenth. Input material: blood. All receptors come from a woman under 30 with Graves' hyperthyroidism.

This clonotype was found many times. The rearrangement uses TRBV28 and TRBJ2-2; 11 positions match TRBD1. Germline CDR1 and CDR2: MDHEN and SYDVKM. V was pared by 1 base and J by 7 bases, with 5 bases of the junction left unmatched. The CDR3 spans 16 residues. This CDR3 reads CASSLLGQGAFGELFF. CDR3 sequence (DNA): TGTGCCAGCAGTTTATTAGGACAGGGGGCCTTCGGGGAGCTGTTTTTT. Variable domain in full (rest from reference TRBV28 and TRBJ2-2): DVKVTQSSRYLVKRTGEKVFLECVQDMDHENMFWYRQDPGLGLRLIYFSYDVKMKEKGDIPEGYSVSREKKERFSLILESASTNQTSMYLCASSLLGQGAFGELFFGEGSRLTVL.

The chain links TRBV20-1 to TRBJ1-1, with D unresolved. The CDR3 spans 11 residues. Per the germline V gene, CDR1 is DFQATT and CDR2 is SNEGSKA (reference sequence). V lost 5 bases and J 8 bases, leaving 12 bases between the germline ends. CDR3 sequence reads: CSAGDRWEAFF. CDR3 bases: TGCAGTGCTGGGGATCGATGGGAAGCTTTCTTT.

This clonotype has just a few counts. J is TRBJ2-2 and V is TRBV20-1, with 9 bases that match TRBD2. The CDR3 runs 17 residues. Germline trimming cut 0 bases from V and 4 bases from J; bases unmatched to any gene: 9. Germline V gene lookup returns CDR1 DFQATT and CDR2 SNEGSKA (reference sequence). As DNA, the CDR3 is TGCAGTGCTAGAGATCCGGCGGGAGGGGGGGGCACCGGGGAGCTGTTTTTT. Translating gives CSARDPAGGGGTGELFF.

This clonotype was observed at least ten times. The CDR3 DNA reads as TGTGCCAGCAATGGCAGATTAGTACCAAGCTCCTACAATGAGCAGTTCTTC. Protein: CASNGRLVPSSYNEQFF. The genes are TRBV7-9 and TRBJ2-1; D gene ambiguous. The CDR3 loop spans 17 amino acids. Germline loops: CDR1 SEHNR, CDR2 FQNEAQ (reference sequence). Trimming pared 7 bases from V and 0 bases from J, leaving 19 bases between.

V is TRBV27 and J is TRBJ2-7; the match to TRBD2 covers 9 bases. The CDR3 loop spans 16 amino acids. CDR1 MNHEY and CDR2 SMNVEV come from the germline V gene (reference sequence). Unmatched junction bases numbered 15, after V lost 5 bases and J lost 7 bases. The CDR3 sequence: CASSPQPAGGLWEQYF. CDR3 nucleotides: TGTGCCAGCAGTCCCCAACCCGCGGGAGGGCTCTGGGAGCAGTACTTC.

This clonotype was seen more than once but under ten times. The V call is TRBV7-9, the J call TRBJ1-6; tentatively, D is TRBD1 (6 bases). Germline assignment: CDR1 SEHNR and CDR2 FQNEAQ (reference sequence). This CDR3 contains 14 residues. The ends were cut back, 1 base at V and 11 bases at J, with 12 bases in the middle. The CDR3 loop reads CASSLETGGAPLHF. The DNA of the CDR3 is TGTGCCAGCAGCTTAGAGACAGGTGGAGCACCCCTCCACTTT.

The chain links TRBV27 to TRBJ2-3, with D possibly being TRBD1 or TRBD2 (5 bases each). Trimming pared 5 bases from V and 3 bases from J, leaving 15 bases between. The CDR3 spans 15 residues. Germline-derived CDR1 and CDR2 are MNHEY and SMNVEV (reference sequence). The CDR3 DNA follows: TGTGCCAGCAGTGAGGGGTCGTGGGGGACAGATACGCAGTATTTT. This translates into CASSEGSWGTDTQYF.

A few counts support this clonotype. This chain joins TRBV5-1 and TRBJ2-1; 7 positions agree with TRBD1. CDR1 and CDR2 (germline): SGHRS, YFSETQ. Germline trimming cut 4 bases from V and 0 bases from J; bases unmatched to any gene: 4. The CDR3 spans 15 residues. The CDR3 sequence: CASSKTGSSYNEQFF. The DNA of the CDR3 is TGCGCCAGCAGCAAGACAGGGAGCTCCTACAATGAGCAGTTCTTC.

CDR3 sequence: CASSQDGAGDRPLHF. The CDR3 DNA sequence: TGCGCCAGCAGCCAAGATGGGGCAGGGGACCGACCCCTCCACTTT. The chain carries TRBV4-1 and TRBJ1-6; perhaps TRBD1 as D (6 bases). This CDR3 region has 15 residues. Germline V CDR1 and CDR2: MGHRA, YSYEKL. V was cut by 0 bases and J by 12 bases, with 15 bases left in between.

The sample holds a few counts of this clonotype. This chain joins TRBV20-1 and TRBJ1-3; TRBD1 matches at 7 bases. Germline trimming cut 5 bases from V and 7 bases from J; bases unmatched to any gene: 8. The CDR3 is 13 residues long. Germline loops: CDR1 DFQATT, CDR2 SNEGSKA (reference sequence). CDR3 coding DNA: TGCAGTGCTTTAGACAGGGTAATGAACACCATATATTTT. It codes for CSALDRVMNTIYF.

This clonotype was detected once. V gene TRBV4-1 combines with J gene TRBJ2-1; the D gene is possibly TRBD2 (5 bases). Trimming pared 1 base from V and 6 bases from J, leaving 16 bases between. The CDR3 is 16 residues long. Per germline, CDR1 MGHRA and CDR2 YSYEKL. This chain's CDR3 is CASSQGSAYGINEQFF. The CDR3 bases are TGCGCCAGCAGCCAAGGAAGTGCTTACGGGATCAATGAGCAGTTCTTC.

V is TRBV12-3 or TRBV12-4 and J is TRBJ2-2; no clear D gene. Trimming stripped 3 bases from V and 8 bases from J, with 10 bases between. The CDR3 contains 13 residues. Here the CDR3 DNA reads TGTGCCAGCAGTTTGACCAGTTGGGGGGAGCTGTTTTTT. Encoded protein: CASSLTSWGELFF.

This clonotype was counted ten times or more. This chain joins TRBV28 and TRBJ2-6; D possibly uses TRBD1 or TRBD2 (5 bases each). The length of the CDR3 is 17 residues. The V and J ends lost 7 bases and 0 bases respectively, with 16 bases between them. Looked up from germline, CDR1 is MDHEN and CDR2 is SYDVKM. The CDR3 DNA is TGTGCCAGCACCCCGACCCGGGGACCCTCTGGGGCCAACGTCCTGACTTTC. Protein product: CASTPTRGPSGANVLTF.

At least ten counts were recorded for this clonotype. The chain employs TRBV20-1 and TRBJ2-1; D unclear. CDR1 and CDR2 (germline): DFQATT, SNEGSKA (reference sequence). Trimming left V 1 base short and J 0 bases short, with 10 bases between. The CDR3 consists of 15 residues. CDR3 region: CSARGSFISYNEQFF. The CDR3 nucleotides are TGCAGTGCTAGAGGTTCTTTCATCTCCTACAATGAGCAGTTCTTC.

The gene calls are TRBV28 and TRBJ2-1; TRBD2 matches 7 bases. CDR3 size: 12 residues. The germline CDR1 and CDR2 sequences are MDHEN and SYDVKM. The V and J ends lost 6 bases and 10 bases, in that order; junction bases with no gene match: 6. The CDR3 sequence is CASRGGLREQFF. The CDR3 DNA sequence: TGTGCCAGCAGGGGGGGACTACGCGAGCAGTTCTTC.

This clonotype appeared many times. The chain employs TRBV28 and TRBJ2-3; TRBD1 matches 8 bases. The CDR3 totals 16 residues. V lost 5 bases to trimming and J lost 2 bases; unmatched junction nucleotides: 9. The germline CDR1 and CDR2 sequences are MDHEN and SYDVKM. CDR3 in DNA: TGTGCCAGCAGTCAACACGGACAGGGTCTCACAGATACGCAGTATTTT. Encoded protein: CASSQHGQGLTDTQYF.

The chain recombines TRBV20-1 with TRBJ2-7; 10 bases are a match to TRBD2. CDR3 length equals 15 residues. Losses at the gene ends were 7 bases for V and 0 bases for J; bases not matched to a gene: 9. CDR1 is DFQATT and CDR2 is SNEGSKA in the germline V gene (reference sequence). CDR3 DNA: TGCAGTGGAACCCTTAGCGGGGGGAGCTCCTACGAGCAGTACTTC. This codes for CSGTLSGGSSYEQYF.

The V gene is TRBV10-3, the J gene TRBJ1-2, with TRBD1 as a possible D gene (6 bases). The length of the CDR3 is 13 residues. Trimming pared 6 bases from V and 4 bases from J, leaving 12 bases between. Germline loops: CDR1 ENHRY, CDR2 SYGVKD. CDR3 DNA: TGTGCCATCAGCCCAGGGGAGGGCTATGGCTACACCTTC. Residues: CAISPGEGYGYTF.

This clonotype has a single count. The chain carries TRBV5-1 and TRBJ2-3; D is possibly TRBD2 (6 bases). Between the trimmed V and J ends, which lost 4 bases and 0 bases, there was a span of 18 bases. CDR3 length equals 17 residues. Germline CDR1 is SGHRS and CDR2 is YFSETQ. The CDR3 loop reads CASSTLLAVHSTDTQYF. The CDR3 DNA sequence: TGCGCCAGCAGCACCCTCTTAGCGGTCCATAGCACAGATACGCAGTATTTT.

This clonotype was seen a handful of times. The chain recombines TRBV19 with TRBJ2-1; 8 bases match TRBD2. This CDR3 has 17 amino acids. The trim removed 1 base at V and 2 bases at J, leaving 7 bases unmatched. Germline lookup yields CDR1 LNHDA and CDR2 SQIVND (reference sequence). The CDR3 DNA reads TGTGCCAGTAGTATAGCGGGAGGGTTTAACACCTACAATGAGCAGTTCTTC. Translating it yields CASSIAGGFNTYNEQFF.

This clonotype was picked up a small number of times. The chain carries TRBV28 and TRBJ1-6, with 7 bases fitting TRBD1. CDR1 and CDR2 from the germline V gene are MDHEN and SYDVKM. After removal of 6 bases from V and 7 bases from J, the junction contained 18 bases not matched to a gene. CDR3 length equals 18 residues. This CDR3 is CASSRMDWYGTDNSPLHF. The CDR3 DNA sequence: TGTGCCAGCAGCCGCATGGATTGGTATGGGACAGACAATTCACCCCTCCACTTT.

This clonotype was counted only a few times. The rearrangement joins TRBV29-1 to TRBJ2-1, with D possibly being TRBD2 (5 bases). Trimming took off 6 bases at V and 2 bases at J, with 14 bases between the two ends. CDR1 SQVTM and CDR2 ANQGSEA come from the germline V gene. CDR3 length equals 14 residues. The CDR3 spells CSVILSGTYNEQFF. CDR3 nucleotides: TGCAGCGTGATTCTATCCGGGACCTACAATGAGCAGTTCTTC.